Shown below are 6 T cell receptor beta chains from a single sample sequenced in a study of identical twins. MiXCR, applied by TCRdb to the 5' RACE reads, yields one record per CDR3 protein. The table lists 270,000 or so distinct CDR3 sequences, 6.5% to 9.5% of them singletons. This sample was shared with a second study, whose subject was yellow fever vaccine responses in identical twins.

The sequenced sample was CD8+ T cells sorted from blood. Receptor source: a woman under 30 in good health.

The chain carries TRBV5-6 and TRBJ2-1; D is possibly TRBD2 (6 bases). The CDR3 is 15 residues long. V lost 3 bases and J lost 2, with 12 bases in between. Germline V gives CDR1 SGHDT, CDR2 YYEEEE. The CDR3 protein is CASSSGEAPYNEQFF. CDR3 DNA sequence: TGTGCCAGCAGCTCCGGGGAGGCACCCTACAATGAGCAGTTCTTC.

The CDR3 here is CASSPRGVQGASSASNEQFF. The CDR3 DNA is TGTGCCAGCTCACCTCGCGGAGTACAAGGGGCGTCTAGTGCGTCTAATGAGCAGTTCTTC. The chain recombines TRBV18 with TRBJ2-1; possible D gene TRBD1, 5 bases. The CDR3 sequence is 20 residues long. Germline lookup yields CDR1 KGHSH and CDR2 LQKENI. Trimming left V 3 bases short and J 7 bases short, with 31 bases between.

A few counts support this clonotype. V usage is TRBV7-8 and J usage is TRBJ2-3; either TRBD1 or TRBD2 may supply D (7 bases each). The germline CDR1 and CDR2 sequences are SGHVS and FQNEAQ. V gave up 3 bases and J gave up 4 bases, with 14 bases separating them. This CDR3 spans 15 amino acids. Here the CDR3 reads CASSFRGGQSDTQYF. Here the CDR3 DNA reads TGTGCCAGCAGCTTCAGGGGGGGACAATCAGATACGCAGTATTTT.

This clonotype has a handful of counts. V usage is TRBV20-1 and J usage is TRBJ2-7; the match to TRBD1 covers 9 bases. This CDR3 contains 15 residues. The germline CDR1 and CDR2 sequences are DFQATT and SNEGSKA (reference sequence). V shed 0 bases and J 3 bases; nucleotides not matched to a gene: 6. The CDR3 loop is CSARDSGQGDYEQYF. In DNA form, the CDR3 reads TGCAGTGCTAGAGATTCGGGACAGGGAGACTACGAGCAGTACTTC.

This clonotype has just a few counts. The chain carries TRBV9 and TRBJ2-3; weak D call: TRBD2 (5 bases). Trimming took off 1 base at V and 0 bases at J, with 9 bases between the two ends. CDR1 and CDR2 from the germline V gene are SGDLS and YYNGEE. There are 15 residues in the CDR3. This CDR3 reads CASSVKGASTDTQYF. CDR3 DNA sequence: TGTGCCAGCAGCGTAAAGGGAGCTAGCACAGATACGCAGTATTTT.

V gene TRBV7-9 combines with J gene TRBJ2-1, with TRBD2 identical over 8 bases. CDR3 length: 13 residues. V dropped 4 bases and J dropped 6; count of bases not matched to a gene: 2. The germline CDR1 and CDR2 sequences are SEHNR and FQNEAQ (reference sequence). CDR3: CASSSGLVNEQFF. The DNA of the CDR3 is TGTGCCAGCAGCTCGGGACTAGTCAATGAGCAGTTCTTC.